This TCR beta chain was sequenced in a study of cytomegalovirus exposure and HLA in healthy donors. Both 60 Vbeta primers and 13 Jbeta primers went into the PCR. Data came from immunoSEQ multiplex PCR; TCRdb stores just in-frame clones and leaves some out. The repertoire holds roughly 200,000 clones, with roughly 87% as singletons. The CDR3 runs 13 residues. The V gene's germline CDR1 is SGHRS and CDR2 YFSETQ. V lost 3 bases to trimming and J lost 7 bases, with 10 bases between them. This sequence joins TRBV5-1 and TRBJ2-2; tentative D call: TRBD2 (5 bases). This TCR came from a man in his fifties or sixties in good health and CMV-seronegative. The sequenced material came from PBMCs. The CDR3 DNA follows: TGCGCCAGCAGCTCCACGGGGAACGGGGAGCTGTTTTTT. It yields the protein CASSSTGNGELFF.